This T cell receptor (beta chain) was documented in a study of blood T cell repertoires in COVID-19. The CDR3 has 15 amino acids. CDR1 and CDR2 (germline): MNHEY, SVGAGI. V was clipped by 4 bases and J by 1 base; unmatched bases: 2. Assay: immunoSEQ multiplex PCR; the TCRdb copy retains only in-frame clones and omits some. The data show some 160,000 clones, roughly 80% seen once. Material: PBMCs or T cells enriched from blood (not recorded which). The V call is TRBV6-5, the J call TRBJ2-5; 11 bases map to TRBD2. This TCR came from a woman aged 60-70 years who had recovered from COVID-19. For the CDR3, the DNA is TGTGCCAGCAGTTGGGGACTAGCGGCCCAAGAGACCCAGTACTTC. Its translation is CASSWGLAAQETQYF.